These 5 T cell receptor beta chains were all obtained from the same sample, sequenced in a study of CD8+CD57+ T cells in acquired aplastic anemia. Patients selected for sequencing had displayed CD8+CD57+ cell expansion by flow cytometry. The study profiled TCR beta VDJ and CDR3 using genomic DNA as template. TCRdb re-analysed the reads in MiXCR, keeping a single row per CDR3 protein. The sample records around 130,000 distinct CDR3 sequences, 45% to 60% being singletons. Sequences were obtained from sorted CD4+, CD8+, or CD8+CD57+ T cells (not recorded which) from PBMCs. Every receptor here comes from a human donor with aplastic anemia.

The rearrangement links TRBV6-2 or TRBV6-3 to TRBJ1-1; maybe TRBD1 (6 bases). This CDR3 is 14 amino acids long. V lost 6 bases and J lost 0, with 11 bases in between. CDR1 is MNHEY, CDR2 SVGEGT, per germline. The CDR3 protein is CASSRGGLNTEAFF. The CDR3 region has the DNA TGTGCCAGCAGCCGGGGGGGGCTGAACACTGAAGCTTTCTTT.

The chain recombines TRBV6-2 or TRBV6-3 with TRBJ2-3; D is unresolved. Trimming pared 6 bases from V and 2 bases from J, leaving 12 bases between. From germline, CDR1 is MNHEY and CDR2 SVGEGT. The CDR3 has 14 amino acids. DNA of the CDR3: TGTGCCAGCAGCTACACCGCCCTCACAGATACGCAGTATTTT. The encoded protein is CASSYTALTDTQYF.

This clonotype was detected many times. The chain joins TRBV7-9 to TRBJ1-6, with D uncertain. CDR3 length: 12 residues. Looked up from germline, CDR1 is SEHNR and CDR2 is FQNEAQ (reference sequence). V was pared by 2 bases and J by 13 bases, with 9 bases between. The chain's CDR3 is CASSLSATPLHF. DNA of the CDR3: TGTGCCAGCAGCTTATCTGCTACGCCCCTCCACTTT.

The CDR3 bases are TGCAGCGTTGATGGTCCGAGGACCGGGGTGTCAAGAGAGCAGTACTTC. Translating gives CSVDGPRTGVSREQYF. The genes are TRBV29-1 and TRBJ2-7; D is perhaps TRBD2 (5 bases). CDR1 and CDR2 (germline): SQVTM, ANQGSEA. This CDR3 comprises 16 residues. V was trimmed by 3 bases and J by 7 bases, leaving 25 bases between them.

V usage is TRBV7-2 and J usage is TRBJ2-7; D is uncertain. The CDR3 has 14 amino acids. CDR1 is SGHTA and CDR2 is FQGNSA in the germline V gene. With 6 bases removed from V and 2 bases from J, the gap between germline ends came to 14 bases. CDR3 in DNA: TGTGCCAGCAGTGTCTCCGGGCTGACCTACGAGCAGTACTTC. Its translation is CASSVSGLTYEQYF.